This T cell receptor (beta chain) comes out of a study of blood T cell repertoires in COVID-19. Study-wide background: From the United States, Italy and Spain came samples of acute and convalescent COVID-19.

The CDR3 covers 15 residues. CDR1 SGHDT and CDR2 YYEEEE come from the germline V gene. Trimming took off 4 bases at V and 1 base at J, with 11 bases between the two ends. Method: immunoSEQ multiplex PCR; TCRdb's copy keeps in-frame clones and lacks some. Of roughly 350,000 clones in the sample, around 85% are singletons; the top ten hold roughly 3.6%. Details on this clone: Other DNA sequences in this specimen translate into the identical CDR3.

The source is a woman aged 18-35 years with acute or convalescent COVID-19. Sequenced sample: peripheral blood. The chain uses TRBV5-6 and TRBJ2-2, with TRBD1 as a possible D gene (6 bases). The CDR3 is CASSQDRGNTGELFF. For the CDR3, the DNA is TGTGCCAGCAGCCAGGACAGAGGGAACACCGGGGAGCTGTTTTTT.